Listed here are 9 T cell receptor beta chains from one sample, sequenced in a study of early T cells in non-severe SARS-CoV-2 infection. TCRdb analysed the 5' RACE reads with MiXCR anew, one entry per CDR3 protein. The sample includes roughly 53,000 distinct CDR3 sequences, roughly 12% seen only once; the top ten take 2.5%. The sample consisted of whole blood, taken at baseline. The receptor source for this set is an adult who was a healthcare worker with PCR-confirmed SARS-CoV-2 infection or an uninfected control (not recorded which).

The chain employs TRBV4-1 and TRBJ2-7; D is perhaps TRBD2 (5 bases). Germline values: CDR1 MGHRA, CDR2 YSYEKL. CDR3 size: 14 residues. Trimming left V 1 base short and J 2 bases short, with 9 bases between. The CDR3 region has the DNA TGCGCCAGCAGCCAAGTGGGGAGCCCCTACGAGCAGTACTTC. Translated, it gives CASSQVGSPYEQYF.

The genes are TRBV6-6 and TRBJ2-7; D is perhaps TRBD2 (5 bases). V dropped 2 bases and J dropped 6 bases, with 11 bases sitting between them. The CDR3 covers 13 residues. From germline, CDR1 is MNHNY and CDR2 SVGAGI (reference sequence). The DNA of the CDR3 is TGTGCCAGCAGTTACGTAGAGGGTTTCGAGCAGTACTTC. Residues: CASSYVEGFEQYF.

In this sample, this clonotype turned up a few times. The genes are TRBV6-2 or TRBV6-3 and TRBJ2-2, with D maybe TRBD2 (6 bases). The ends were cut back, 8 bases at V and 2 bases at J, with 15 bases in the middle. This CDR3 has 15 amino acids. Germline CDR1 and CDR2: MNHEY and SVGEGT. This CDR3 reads CASHRSGENTGELFF. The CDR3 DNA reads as TGTGCCAGCCACCGATCGGGGGAAAACACCGGGGAGCTGTTTTTT.

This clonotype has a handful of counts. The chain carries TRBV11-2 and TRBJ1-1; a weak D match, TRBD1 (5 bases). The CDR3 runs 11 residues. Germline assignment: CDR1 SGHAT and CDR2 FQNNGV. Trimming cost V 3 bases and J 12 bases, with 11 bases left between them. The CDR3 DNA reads TGTGCCAGCAGCTTCAGGGCCGAGACTTTCTTT. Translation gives CASSFRAETFF.

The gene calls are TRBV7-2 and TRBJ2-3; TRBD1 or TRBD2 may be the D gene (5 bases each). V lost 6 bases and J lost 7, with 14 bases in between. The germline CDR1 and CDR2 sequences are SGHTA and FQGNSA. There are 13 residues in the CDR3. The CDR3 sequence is CASSPGPLNTQYF. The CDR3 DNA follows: TGTGCCAGCAGTCCGGGACCTCTCAATACGCAGTATTTT.

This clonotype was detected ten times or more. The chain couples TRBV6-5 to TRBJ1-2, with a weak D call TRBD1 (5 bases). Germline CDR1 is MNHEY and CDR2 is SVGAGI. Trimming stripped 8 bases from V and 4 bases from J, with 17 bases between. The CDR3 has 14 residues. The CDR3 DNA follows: TGTGCCAGCCGGTTCACAGGAGCCGCCTATGGCTACACCTTC. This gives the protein CASRFTGAAYGYTF.

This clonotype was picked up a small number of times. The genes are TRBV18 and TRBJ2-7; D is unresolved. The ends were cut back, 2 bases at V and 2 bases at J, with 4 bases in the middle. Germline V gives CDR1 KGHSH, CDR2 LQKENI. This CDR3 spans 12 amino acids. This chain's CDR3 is CASSPSAYEQYF. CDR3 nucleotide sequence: TGTGCCAGCTCACCATCCGCCTACGAGCAGTACTTC.

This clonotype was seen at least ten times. This chain's CDR3 is CASSSPDRAGANVLTF. The CDR3 nucleotides are TGTGCCAGCAGTTCCCCCGACAGGGCTGGGGCCAACGTCCTGACTTTC. The chain joins TRBV6-6 to TRBJ2-6; 7 bases match TRBD1. V lost 4 bases and J lost 2; bases outside the gene matches: 5. The CDR3 covers 16 residues. The germline V gene encodes CDR1 MNHNY and CDR2 SVGAGI (reference sequence).

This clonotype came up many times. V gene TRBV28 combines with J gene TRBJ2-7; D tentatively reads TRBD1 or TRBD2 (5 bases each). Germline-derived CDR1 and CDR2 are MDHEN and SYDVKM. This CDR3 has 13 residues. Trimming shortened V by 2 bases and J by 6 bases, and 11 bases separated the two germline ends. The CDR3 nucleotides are TGTGCCAGCAGTTTAAGCGCGAGGGGCGAGCAGTACTTC. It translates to CASSLSARGEQYF.